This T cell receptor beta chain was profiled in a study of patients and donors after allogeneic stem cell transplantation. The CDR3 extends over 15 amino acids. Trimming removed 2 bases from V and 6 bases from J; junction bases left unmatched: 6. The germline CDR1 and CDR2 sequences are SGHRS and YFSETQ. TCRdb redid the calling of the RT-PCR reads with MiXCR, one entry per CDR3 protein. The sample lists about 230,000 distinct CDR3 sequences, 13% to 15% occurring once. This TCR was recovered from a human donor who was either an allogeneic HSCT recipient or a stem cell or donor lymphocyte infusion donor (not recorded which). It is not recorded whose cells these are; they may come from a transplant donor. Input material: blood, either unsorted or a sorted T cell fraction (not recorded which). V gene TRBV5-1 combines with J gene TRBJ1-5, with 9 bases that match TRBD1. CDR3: CASSLGTGKGQPQHF. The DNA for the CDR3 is TGCGCCAGCAGCTTAGGGACAGGGAAGGGTCAGCCCCAGCATTTT.